This is a list of T cell receptor beta chains from one sample in a study of T-cell reconstitution after alpha-beta-depleted transplantation in children. TCRdb itself ran the PCR reads through MiXCR, one entry per CDR3 protein. Here the sample spans 250,000 to 300,000 distinct CDR3 sequences, around a tenth being singletons. The sequencing here drew on PBMCs, taken before TCRalphabeta/CD19-depleted stem cell transplant. These receptors came from a boy in the first two years of life with acute myeloid leukemia, due to receive a stem cell transplant. CDR3s include the opening cysteine and the closing phenylalanine or tryptophan. The size of a clone is reported for some rows only, either as once, few or many, or as a class for expanded clones.

j_gene,abundance,v_gene,CDR3aa
TRBJ1-5,many,TRBV6-2/TRBV6-3,CASGQGSEPQHF
TRBJ2-5,many,TRBV7-2,CASSLSGGRVETQYF
TRBJ2-1,few,TRBV7-2,CASSRTSRGAGGGGYNEQFF
TRBJ2-5,many,TRBV4-2,CASSQEGGVEETQYF
TRBJ2-1,many,TRBV29-1,CSVGIAGVSNEQFF
TRBJ2-7,few,TRBV28,CASSPPRLGRRYEQYF
TRBJ1-3,many,TRBV28,CASSPWTKEAGNTIYF
TRBJ2-2,many,TRBV15,CATSRARELFF
TRBJ2-7,-,TRBV11-2,CASSLTHHEQYF
TRBJ1-4,many,TRBV12-3/TRBV12-4,CASSFSAGFEKLFF
TRBJ2-2,-,TRBV10-3,CAISDSGGQNTGELFF
TRBJ2-7,many,TRBV12-3/TRBV12-4,CASTVEGGDLPYEQYF
TRBJ2-1,many,TRBV4-3,CASSQDRTGSYNEQFF
TRBJ2-7,many,TRBV29-1,CSVAQGTYEQYF
TRBJ1-1,many,TRBV30,CAWRLSGANTEAFF
TRBJ1-2,few,TRBV7-6,CASSLDRRGYGYTF
TRBJ2-1,many,TRBV5-5,CASSHPAESYNEQFF
TRBJ2-1,many,TRBV5-1,CASSLASGGARNEQFF
TRBJ2-3,many,TRBV2,CASSATSGFTDTQYF
TRBJ2-3,-,TRBV7-9,CASSLALRVSDTQYF
TRBJ1-5,many,TRBV12-3/TRBV12-4,CASSFGDRAQHF
TRBJ2-3,many,TRBV29-1,CSVSGLTTDTQYF
TRBJ2-3,-,TRBV9,CASSVEGQGMDTQYF
TRBJ2-7,many,TRBV12-3/TRBV12-4,CASSSGQGDDEQYF
TRBJ2-1,few,TRBV10-3,CASAPGATYNEQFF
TRBJ2-1,many,TRBV29-1,CSVGGYSYRDNEQFF
TRBJ2-2,many,TRBV5-1,CASSYVPVNRDIGTGELFF